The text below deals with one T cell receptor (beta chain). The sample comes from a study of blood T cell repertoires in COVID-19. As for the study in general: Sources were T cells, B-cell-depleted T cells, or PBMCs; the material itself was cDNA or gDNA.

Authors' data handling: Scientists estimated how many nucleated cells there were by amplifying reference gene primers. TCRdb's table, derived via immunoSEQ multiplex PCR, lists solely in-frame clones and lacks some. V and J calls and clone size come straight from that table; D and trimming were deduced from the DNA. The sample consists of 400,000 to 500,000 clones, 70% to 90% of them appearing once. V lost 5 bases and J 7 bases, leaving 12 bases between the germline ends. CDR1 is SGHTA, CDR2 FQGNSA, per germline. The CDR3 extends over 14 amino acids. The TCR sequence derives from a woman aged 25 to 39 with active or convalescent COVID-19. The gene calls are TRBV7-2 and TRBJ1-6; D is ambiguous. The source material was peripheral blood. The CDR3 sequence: CASSLTRENSPLHF. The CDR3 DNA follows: TGTGCCAGCAGCCTGACAAGGGAGAATTCACCCCTCCACTTT.